This paragraph reports one T cell receptor (beta chain). The data are from a study of blood T cell repertoires in COVID-19. At the level of the study: The origin of the acute and convalescent COVID-19 samples was the United States, Italy and Spain.

The method was immunoSEQ multiplex PCR; TCRdb's version includes in-frame clones alone and lacks a portion of them. This table has more than 300,000 clones, 80% to 90% appearing once. CDR3 size: 13 residues. Trimming stripped 1 base from V and 4 bases from J, with 10 bases between. Looked up from germline, CDR1 is GTSNPN and CDR2 is SVGIG (reference sequence). The TCR sequence derives from a woman aged 25-40 years with COVID-19, enrolled during active disease. The sequenced sample consisted of peripheral blood. V is TRBV30 and J is TRBJ1-1; D is uncertain. This chain's CDR3 is CAWSEWGGTEAFF. The DNA of the CDR3 is TGTGCCTGGAGTGAGTGGGGAGGCACTGAAGCTTTCTTT.